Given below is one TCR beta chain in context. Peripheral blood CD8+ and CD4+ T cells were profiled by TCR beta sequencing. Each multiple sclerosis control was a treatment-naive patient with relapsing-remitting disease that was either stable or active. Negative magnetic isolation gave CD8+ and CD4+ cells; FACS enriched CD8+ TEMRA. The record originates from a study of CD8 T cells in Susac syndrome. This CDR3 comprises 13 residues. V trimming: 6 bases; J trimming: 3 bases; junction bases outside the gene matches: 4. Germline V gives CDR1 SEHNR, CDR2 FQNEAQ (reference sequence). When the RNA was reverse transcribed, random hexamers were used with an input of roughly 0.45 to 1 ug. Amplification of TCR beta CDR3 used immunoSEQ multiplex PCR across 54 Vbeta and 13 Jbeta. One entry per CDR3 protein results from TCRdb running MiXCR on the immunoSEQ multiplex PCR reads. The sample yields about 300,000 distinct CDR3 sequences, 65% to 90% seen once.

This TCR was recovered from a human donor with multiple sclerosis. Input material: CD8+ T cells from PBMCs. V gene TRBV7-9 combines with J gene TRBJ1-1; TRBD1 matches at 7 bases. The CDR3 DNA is TGTGCCAGCAGAAAGGGGGCGGACACTGAAGCTTTCTTT. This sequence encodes CASRKGADTEAFF.